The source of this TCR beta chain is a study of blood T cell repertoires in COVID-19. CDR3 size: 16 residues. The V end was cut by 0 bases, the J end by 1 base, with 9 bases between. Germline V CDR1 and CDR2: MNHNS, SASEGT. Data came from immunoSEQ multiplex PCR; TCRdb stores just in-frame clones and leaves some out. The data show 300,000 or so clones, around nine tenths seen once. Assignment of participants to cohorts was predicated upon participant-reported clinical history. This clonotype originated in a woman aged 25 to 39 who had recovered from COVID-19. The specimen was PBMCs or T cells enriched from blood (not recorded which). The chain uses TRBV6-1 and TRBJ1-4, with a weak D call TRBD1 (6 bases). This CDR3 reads CASSEALGQTNEKLFF. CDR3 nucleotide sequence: TGTGCCAGCAGTGAAGCTTTGGGACAAACTAATGAAAAACTGTTTTTT.